What follows are 30 T cell receptor beta chains derived from one specimen sequenced in a study of T-cell memory formation after mild COVID-19. TCRdb re-called the 5' RACE reads through MiXCR, storing one row per CDR3 protein. The sample carries 550,000 to 700,000 distinct CDR3 sequences, roughly 17% recorded once. The sequenced material came from PBMCs or a T cell subset sorted from them (not recorded which). The receptor source for this set is an adult woman who had mild COVID-19 (a few samples of this study predate the infection). Cell type and time point are not known.

The chain is built from TRBV7-2 and TRBJ2-1, with 7 bases lining up with TRBD2. This CDR3 has 12 amino acids. Germline V lookup: CDR1 SGHTA, CDR2 FQGNSA. V lost 11 bases, J lost 1 base, and 2 bases stayed unmatched. The CDR3 DNA reads as TGTGCCGGGGGGGGGTCCTACAATGAGCAGTTCTTC. Encoded protein: CAGGGSYNEQFF.

This clonotype was picked up a small number of times. The chain has TRBV30 and TRBJ2-1; D might be TRBD1 or TRBD2, each matching 5 bases. CDR1 is GTSNPN, CDR2 SVGIG, per germline (reference sequence). V lost 3 bases, J lost 3 bases, and 15 bases lay in between. The CDR3 has 15 amino acids. CDR3 in amino acids: CAWSLGGGSYNEQFF. The DNA for the CDR3 is TGTGCCTGGAGCCTCGGTGGGGGAAGCTACAATGAGCAGTTCTTC. Full variable domain (outside the CDR3, taken from reference TRBV30 and TRBJ2-1): SQTIHQWPATLVQPVGSPLSLECTVEGTSNPNLYWYRQAAGRGLQLLFYSVGIGQISSEVPQNLSASRPQDRQFILSSKKLLLSDSGFYLCAWSLGGGSYNEQFFGPGTRLTVL.

This clonotype was observed a handful of times. The rearrangement joins TRBV27 to TRBJ1-1; the D gene is possibly TRBD1 (5 bases). CDR3 length equals 14 residues. Germline V gene lookup returns CDR1 MNHEY and CDR2 SMNVEV (reference sequence). V lost 2 bases and J 3 bases, leaving 10 bases between the germline ends. The CDR3 spells CASSLMGGYTEAFF. CDR3 nucleotide sequence: TGTGCCAGCAGTTTAATGGGGGGATACACTGAAGCTTTCTTT.

This clonotype showed up just a few times. The rearrangement uses TRBV5-1 and TRBJ2-3, with D perhaps TRBD1 or TRBD2 (6 bases each). V was shortened by 1 base and J by 2 bases, with 14 bases between the two germline ends. Germline CDR1 reads SGHRS; CDR2 reads YFSETQ. This CDR3 has 16 amino acids. The CDR3: CASSLTGGGLTDTQYF. DNA of the CDR3: TGCGCCAGCAGCTTGACCGGAGGGGGGCTCACAGATACGCAGTATTTT.

The chain joins TRBV23-1 to TRBJ2-5; 8 bases match TRBD1. TRBV23-1 is labeled an ORF, and its function is uncertain. Trimming removed 7 bases from V and 4 bases from J; junction bases left unmatched: 5. This CDR3 has 13 amino acids. CDR3 amino acids: CASIQGAGETQYF. As DNA, the CDR3 is TGCGCCAGCATTCAGGGGGCGGGAGAGACCCAGTACTTC.

V and J are TRBV19 and TRBJ2-7; 7 bases agree with TRBD2. This CDR3 spans 15 amino acids. The V and J ends lost 1 base and 2 bases, in that order; junction bases with no gene match: 5. Germline V lookup: CDR1 LNHDA, CDR2 SQIVND (reference sequence). The CDR3 is CASSIGLGGTYEQYF. In DNA form, the CDR3 reads TGTGCCAGTAGTATAGGCCTCGGGGGGACCTACGAGCAGTACTTC.

The J gene is TRBJ2-5, the V gene TRBV7-2, with 8 bases that match TRBD1. Germline V gene data show CDR1 as SGHTA and CDR2 as FQGNSA. This CDR3 comprises 14 residues. V shed 5 bases and J 2 bases; nucleotides not matched to a gene: 4. CDR3 bases: TGTGCCAGCAGCCTACGGGACAGGCAAGAGACCCAGTACTTC. Protein product: CASSLRDRQETQYF.

A few counts support this clonotype. This chain uses TRBV20-1 with TRBJ2-5, with 15 bases that match TRBD2. The CDR3 has 15 amino acids. Germline V lookup: CDR1 DFQATT, CDR2 SNEGSKA (reference sequence). Trimming at V came to 5 bases and at J to 5 bases, leaving 6 bases not matched to a gene. For the CDR3, the DNA is TGCAGTGCTTATGGACTAGCGGGAGGGTTTGAGACCCAGTACTTC. This gives the protein CSAYGLAGGFETQYF.

This sequence joins TRBV29-1 and TRBJ2-3; D gene uncertain. Between the trimmed V and J ends, which lost 5 bases and 2 bases, there was a span of 11 bases. The CDR3 has 13 amino acids. CDR1 and CDR2 from the germline V gene are SQVTM and ANQGSEA. The CDR3 region is CSVNGPDTDTQYF. The CDR3 nucleotides read TGCAGCGTTAATGGTCCAGACACAGATACGCAGTATTTT.

The rearrangement joins TRBV24-1 to TRBJ1-1; D remains ambiguous. Germline V lookup: CDR1 KGHDR, CDR2 SFDVKD. The V end was cut by 0 bases, the J end by 11 bases, with 12 bases between. The CDR3 totals 13 residues. Here the CDR3 DNA reads TGTGCCACCAGTGATTTGCGAGGGCTTCGGGCTTTCTTT. This sequence encodes CATSDLRGLRAFF.

J is TRBJ2-2 and V is TRBV5-5, with D possibly being TRBD2 (6 bases). The CDR3 covers 14 residues. Germline V gene sequence: CDR1 SGHKS, CDR2 YYEKEE (reference sequence). Trimming removed 2 bases at V and 5 bases at J, with 10 bases between. The chain's CDR3 is CASSFNRGTGELFF. As DNA, the CDR3 is TGTGCCAGCAGCTTTAATCGGGGGACCGGGGAGCTGTTTTTT.

This chain uses TRBV10-3 with TRBJ2-4, with D perhaps TRBD2 (5 bases). Trimming took off 0 bases at V and 3 bases at J, with 18 bases between the two ends. Germline V gene sequence: CDR1 ENHRY, CDR2 SYGVKD. The CDR3 covers 18 residues. CDR3 protein: CAISESGPREVGKNIQYF. The CDR3 region has the DNA TGTGCCATCAGTGAGTCAGGGCCCCGGGAAGTGGGCAAAAACATTCAGTACTTC.

The chain links TRBV2 to TRBJ1-2, with 7 positions matching TRBD1. V was pared by 5 bases and J by 7 bases, with 10 bases of the junction left unmatched. Germline CDR1 is SNHLY and CDR2 is FYNNEI. This CDR3 has 14 amino acids. The chain's CDR3 is CASSQARGAGGYTF. The CDR3 DNA sequence: TGTGCCAGCAGTCAGGCCAGGGGGGCAGGTGGCTACACCTTC.

The CDR3 sequence: CASSLAATTDTQYF. CDR3 nucleotide sequence: TGTGCCAGCAGCTTAGCGGCTACCACAGATACGCAGTATTTT. The chain is built from TRBV7-9 and TRBJ2-3, with D uncertain. Germline V gives CDR1 SEHNR, CDR2 FQNEAQ (reference sequence). This CDR3 spans 14 amino acids. Deletions cut 0 bases from V and 2 bases from J, with 6 bases between. The complete variable domain, with remaining parts taken from reference TRBV7-9 and TRBJ2-3, reads DTGVSQNPRHKITKRGQNVTFRCDPISEHNRLYWYRQTLGQGPEFLTYFQNEAQLEKSRLLSDRFSAERPKGSFSTLEIQRTEQGDSAMYLCASSLAATTDTQYFGPGTRLTVL.

V and J are TRBV7-3 and TRBJ2-5, with D tentatively TRBD1 (6 bases). Per germline, CDR1 SGHTA and CDR2 FQGTGA. This CDR3 spans 14 amino acids. V gave up 5 bases and J gave up 2 bases, with 12 bases separating them. CDR3 loop: CASSQSGQQETQYF. The CDR3 DNA reads TGTGCCAGCAGCCAGTCTGGACAGCAAGAGACCCAGTACTTC.

This clonotype has more than one count but fewer than ten. The rearrangement uses TRBV24-1 and TRBJ2-1; a weak D match, TRBD1 (5 bases). CDR1 and CDR2 (germline): KGHDR, SFDVKD. The germline V and J ends were trimmed by 3 bases and 13 bases, with 9 bases remaining between them. The CDR3 runs 11 residues. The CDR3 coding sequence is TGTGCCACCAGTGATACAGGCACCCAGTTCTTC. Protein product: CATSDTGTQFF.

This rearrangement joins TRBV12-3 or TRBV12-4 to TRBJ1-2, with 12 bases lining up with TRBD1. CDR3 length: 15 residues. Trimming removed 3 bases from V and 6 bases from J; junction bases left unmatched: 5. For the CDR3, the DNA is TGTGCCAGCAGTTTCTCGGGACAGGGGGCGCATGGCTACACCTTC. Translated, it gives CASSFSGQGAHGYTF.

V usage is TRBV9 and J usage is TRBJ1-2; TRBD1 aligns across 9 bases. This CDR3 has 14 residues. J was trimmed by 5 bases and V by 4 bases; bases with no gene match: 6. Germline CDR1 is SGDLS and CDR2 is YYNGEE. The DNA for the CDR3 is TGTGCCAGCAGCTTAGGGACAGGGCTGTATGGCTACACCTTC. Protein sequence: CASSLGTGLYGYTF.

The chain links TRBV30 to TRBJ2-7; a weak D match, TRBD1 (5 bases). The V gene lost 2 bases and the J gene lost 0 bases, with 8 bases spanning the gap. CDR3 length: 13 residues. The germline V gene has CDR1 GTSNPN and CDR2 SVGIG (reference sequence). CDR3 loop: CAWSPGFSYEQYF. DNA for the CDR3: TGTGCCTGGAGTCCAGGGTTCTCCTACGAGCAGTACTTC.

The chain joins TRBV19 to TRBJ1-1; tentatively, D is TRBD1 (6 bases). There are 13 residues in the CDR3. Germline CDR1 reads LNHDA; CDR2 reads SQIVND (reference sequence). V was pared by 6 bases and J by 8 bases, with 16 bases between. In nucleotides, the CDR3 is TGTGCCAGTAGCGCCGGGACACCAGCCGAAGCTTTCTTT. Its protein product is CASSAGTPAEAFF.

The V and J genes are TRBV3-1 and TRBJ2-3, with 11 bases aligning to TRBD2. Germline V gives CDR1 LGHDT, CDR2 YNNKEL (reference sequence). This CDR3 is 18 amino acids long. V was pared by 4 bases and J by 1 base, with 10 bases of the junction left unmatched. The CDR3: CASSPRTQTSGGTDTQYF. DNA of the CDR3: TGTGCCAGCAGCCCGCGTACTCAGACTAGCGGGGGCACAGATACGCAGTATTTT.

This clonotype showed up just a few times. This chain uses TRBV6-5 with TRBJ2-3; TRBD1 might be the D (6 bases). Trimming took 0 bases from V and 1 from J, leaving 8 bases between them. The germline CDR1 and CDR2 sequences are MNHEY and SVGAGI. CDR3 length: 15 amino acids. The CDR3 protein is CASSYSHRGTDTQYF. The CDR3 coding sequence is TGTGCCAGCAGTTACTCTCACAGGGGCACAGATACGCAGTATTTT.

The chain carries TRBV20-1 and TRBJ1-5; D remains unclear. The CDR3 covers 11 residues. With 1 base removed from V and 5 bases from J, the gap between germline ends came to 3 bases. Germline V gene data show CDR1 as DFQATT and CDR2 as SNEGSKA (reference sequence). CDR3 coding DNA: TGCAGTGCTAGAGTGGATCAGCCCCAGCATTTT. Its translation is CSARVDQPQHF.

This clonotype was counted at least ten times. This chain links TRBV20-1 with TRBJ1-5, with TRBD1 identical over 11 bases. In germline, CDR1 is DFQATT, CDR2 SNEGSKA (reference sequence). The CDR3 is 17 amino acids. Trimming at V came to 3 bases and at J to 6 bases, leaving 13 bases not matched to a gene. The CDR3 sequence is CSASRGQGAVLGQPQHF. In DNA form, the CDR3 reads TGCAGTGCTAGTAGAGGACAGGGGGCGGTCCTGGGTCAGCCCCAGCATTTT.

This clonotype was seen only a few times. The chain couples TRBV24-1 to TRBJ2-2, with TRBD2 identical over 10 bases. CDR3 length equals 23 residues. Germline V CDR1 and CDR2: KGHDR, SFDVKD. With 3 bases clipped from V and 4 bases from J, the junction kept 25 bases outside the gene matches. The CDR3 DNA sequence: TGTGCCACCAGTGATCCTTGGCCAGCAGGGACTAGCGTACTGGAGTGGGCCACCGGGGAGCTGTTTTTT. It translates to CATSDPWPAGTSVLEWATGELFF.

This rearrangement joins TRBV6-5 to TRBJ1-1, with D possibly TRBD1 on 6 matching bases. The CDR3 has 12 residues. The germline CDR1 and CDR2 sequences are MNHEY and SVGAGI. V dropped 6 bases and J dropped 11 bases, with 16 bases sitting between them. CDR3 protein: CASSLGGARAFF. CDR3 nucleotide sequence: TGTGCCAGCAGCCTGGGGGGGGCTAGGGCTTTCTTT.

This chain uses TRBV12-3 or TRBV12-4 with TRBJ2-7; 14 nucleotides agree with TRBD2. The CDR3 sequence is 14 residues long. Germline trimming cut 6 bases from V and 7 bases from J; bases unmatched to any gene: 5. The CDR3 DNA follows: TGTGCCAGCAGATCGACTAGCGGGAGGGGAGAGCAGTACTTC. Its translation is CASRSTSGRGEQYF.

The chain uses TRBV11-2 and TRBJ2-1; the D is unclear. The germline V gene encodes CDR1 SGHAT and CDR2 FQNNGV. CDR3 size: 15 residues. V lost 5 bases and J 0 bases, leaving 11 bases between the germline ends. DNA of the CDR3: TGTGCCAGCAGCGTTGATTGGGGCTCCTACAATGAGCAGTTCTTC. Translating gives CASSVDWGSYNEQFF.

The rearrangement links TRBV7-9 to TRBJ1-2; D uncertain. The CDR3 extends over 15 amino acids. Germline CDR1 and CDR2: SEHNR and FQNEAQ (reference sequence). Trimming removed 5 bases from V and 9 bases from J, with 22 bases in between. CDR3 coding DNA: TGTGCCAGCAGCCCGAGGACGGTGGCAGACCGAAGCTACACCTTC. It specifies CASSPRTVADRSYTF.

This clonotype was detected a few times. The chain carries TRBV24-1 and TRBJ2-6; TRBD1 might be the D (5 bases). The CDR3 spans 19 residues. Germline CDR1 is KGHDR and CDR2 is SFDVKD. The V and J ends lost 3 bases and 0 bases respectively, with 17 bases between them. The CDR3 nucleotides read TGTGCCACCAGTGATCCCAAGGACAACTACCTCTCTGGGGCCAACGTCCTGACTTTC. Encoded protein: CATSDPKDNYLSGANVLTF.